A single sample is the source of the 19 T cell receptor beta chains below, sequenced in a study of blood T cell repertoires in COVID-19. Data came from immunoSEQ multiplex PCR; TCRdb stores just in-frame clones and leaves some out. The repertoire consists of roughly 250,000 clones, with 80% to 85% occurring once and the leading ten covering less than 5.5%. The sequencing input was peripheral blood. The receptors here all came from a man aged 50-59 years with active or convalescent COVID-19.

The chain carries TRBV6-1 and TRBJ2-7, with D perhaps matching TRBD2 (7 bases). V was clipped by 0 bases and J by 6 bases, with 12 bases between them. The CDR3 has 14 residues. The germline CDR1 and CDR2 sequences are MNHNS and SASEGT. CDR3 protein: CASSEAAGEGEQYF. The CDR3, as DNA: TGTGCCAGCAGTGAAGCCGCAGGGGAGGGCGAGCAGTACTTC.

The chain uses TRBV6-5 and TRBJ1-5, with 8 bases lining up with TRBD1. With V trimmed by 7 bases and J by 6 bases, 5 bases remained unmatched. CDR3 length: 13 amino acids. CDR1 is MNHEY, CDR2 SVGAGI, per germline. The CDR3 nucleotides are TGTGCCAGCATCAGGGGGCTGGGTCAGCCCCAGCATTTT. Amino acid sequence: CASIRGLGQPQHF.

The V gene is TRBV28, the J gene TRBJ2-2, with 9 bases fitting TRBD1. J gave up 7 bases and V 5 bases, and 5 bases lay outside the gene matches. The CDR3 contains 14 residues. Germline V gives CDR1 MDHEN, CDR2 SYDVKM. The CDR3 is CASSRQGESGELFF. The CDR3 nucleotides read TGTGCCAGCAGTCGACAGGGGGAAAGCGGGGAGCTGTTTTTT.

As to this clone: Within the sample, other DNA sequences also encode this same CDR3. CDR3 nucleotide sequence: TGTGCCAGCAGCCGTGACAGGTCGGGTGAAAAACTGTTTTTT. It is translated as CASSRDRSGEKLFF. V and J are TRBV2 and TRBJ1-4; maybe TRBD1 (6 bases). The CDR3 consists of 14 residues. Germline-derived CDR1 and CDR2 are SNHLY and FYNNEI. With 6 bases removed from V and 7 bases from J, the gap between germline ends came to 15 bases.

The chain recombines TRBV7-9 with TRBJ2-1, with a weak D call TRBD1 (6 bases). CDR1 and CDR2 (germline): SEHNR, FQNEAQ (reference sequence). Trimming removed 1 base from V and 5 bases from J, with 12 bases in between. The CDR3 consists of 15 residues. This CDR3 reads CASSLGTGNHNEQFF. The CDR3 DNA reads TGTGCCAGCAGCTTAGGTACAGGGAATCACAATGAGCAGTTCTTC.

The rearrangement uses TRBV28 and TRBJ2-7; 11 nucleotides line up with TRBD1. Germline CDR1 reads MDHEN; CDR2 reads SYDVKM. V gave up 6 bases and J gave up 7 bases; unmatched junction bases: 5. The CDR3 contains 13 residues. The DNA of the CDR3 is TGTGCCAGCAGGGGACAGGGGGAAGGGGAGCAGTACTTC. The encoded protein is CASRGQGEGEQYF.

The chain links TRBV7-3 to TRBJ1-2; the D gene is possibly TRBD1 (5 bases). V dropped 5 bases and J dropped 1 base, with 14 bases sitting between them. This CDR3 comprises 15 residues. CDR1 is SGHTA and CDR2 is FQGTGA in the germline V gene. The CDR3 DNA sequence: TGTGCCAGCAGCGCGCCAGGGATGGGTAACTATGGCTACACCTTC. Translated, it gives CASSAPGMGNYGYTF.

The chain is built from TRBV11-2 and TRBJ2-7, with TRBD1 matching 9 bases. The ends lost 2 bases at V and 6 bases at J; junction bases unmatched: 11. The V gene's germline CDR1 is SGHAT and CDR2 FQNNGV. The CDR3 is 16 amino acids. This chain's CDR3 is CASSLLPRDRVSEQYF. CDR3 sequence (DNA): TGTGCCAGCAGCTTACTCCCGCGGGACAGGGTCTCCGAGCAGTACTTC.

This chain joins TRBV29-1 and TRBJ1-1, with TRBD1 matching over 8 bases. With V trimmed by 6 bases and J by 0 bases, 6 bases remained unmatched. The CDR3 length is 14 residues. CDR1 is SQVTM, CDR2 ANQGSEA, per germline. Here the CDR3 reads CSVATGGLNTEAFF. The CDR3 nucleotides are TGCAGCGTAGCTACAGGGGGACTGAACACTGAAGCTTTCTTT.

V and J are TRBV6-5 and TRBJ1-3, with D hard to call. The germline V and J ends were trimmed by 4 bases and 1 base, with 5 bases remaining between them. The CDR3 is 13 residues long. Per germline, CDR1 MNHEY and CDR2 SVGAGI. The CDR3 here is CASSSTSGNTIYF. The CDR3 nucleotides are TGTGCCAGCAGTTCCACATCTGGAAACACCATATATTTT.

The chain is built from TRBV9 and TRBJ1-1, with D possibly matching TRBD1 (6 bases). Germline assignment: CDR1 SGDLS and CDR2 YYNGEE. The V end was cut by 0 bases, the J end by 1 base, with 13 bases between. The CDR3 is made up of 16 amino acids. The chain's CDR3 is CASSVGPLDRNTEAFF. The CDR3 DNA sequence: TGTGCCAGCAGCGTAGGCCCCCTGGACAGGAACACTGAAGCTTTCTTT.

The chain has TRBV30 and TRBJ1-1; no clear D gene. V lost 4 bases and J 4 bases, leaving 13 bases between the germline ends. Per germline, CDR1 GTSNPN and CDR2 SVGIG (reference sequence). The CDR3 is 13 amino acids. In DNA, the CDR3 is TGTGCCTGGACGAAACTCCCGGGCACTGAAGCTTTCTTT. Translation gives CAWTKLPGTEAFF. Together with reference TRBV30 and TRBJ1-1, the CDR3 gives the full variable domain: SQTIHQWPATLVQPVGSPLSLECTVEGTSNPNLYWYRQAAGRGLQLLFYSVGIGQISSEVPQNLSASRPQDRQFILSSKKLLLSDSGFYLCAWTKLPGTEAFFGQGTRLTVV.

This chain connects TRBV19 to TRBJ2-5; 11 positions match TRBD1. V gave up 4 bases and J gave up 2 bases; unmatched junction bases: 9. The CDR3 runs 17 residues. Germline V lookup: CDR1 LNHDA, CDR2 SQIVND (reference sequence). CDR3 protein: CASSTTGTGGPQETQYF. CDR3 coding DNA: TGTGCCAGTAGTACCACCGGGACAGGGGGACCACAAGAGACCCAGTACTTC.

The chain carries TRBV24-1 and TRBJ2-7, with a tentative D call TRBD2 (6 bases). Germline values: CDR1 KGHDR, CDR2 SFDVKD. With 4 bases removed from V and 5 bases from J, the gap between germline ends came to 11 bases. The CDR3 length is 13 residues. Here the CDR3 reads CATSDSGVDEQYF. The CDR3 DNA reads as TGTGCCACCAGTGACTCGGGAGTGGACGAGCAGTACTTC.

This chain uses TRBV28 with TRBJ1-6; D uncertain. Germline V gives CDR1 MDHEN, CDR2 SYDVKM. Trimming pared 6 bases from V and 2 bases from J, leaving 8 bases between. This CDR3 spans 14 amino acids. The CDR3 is CASRAGTYNSPLHF. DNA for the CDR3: TGTGCCAGCAGGGCAGGCACCTATAATTCACCCCTCCACTTT.

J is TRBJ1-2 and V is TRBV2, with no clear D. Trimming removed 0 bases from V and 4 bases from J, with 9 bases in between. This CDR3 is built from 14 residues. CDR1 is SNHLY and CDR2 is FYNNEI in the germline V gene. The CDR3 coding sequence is TGTGCCAGCAGTGAAGCTGGAGGGAGCTATGGCTACACCTTC. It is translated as CASSEAGGSYGYTF.

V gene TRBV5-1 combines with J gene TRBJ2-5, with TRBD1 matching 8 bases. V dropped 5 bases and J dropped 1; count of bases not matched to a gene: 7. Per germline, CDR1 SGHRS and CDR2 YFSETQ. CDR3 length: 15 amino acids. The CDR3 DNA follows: TGCGCCAGCAGTTCCGGGACAGGCGTCCAAGAGACCCAGTACTTC. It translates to CASSSGTGVQETQYF.

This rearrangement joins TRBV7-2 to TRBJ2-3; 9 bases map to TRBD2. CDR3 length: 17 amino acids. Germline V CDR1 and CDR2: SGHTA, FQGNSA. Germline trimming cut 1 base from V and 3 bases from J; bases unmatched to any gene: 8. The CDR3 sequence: CASSLGQRGARTDTQYF. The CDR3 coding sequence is TGTGCCAGCAGCTTAGGTCAGCGGGGGGCTCGAACAGATACGCAGTATTTT.

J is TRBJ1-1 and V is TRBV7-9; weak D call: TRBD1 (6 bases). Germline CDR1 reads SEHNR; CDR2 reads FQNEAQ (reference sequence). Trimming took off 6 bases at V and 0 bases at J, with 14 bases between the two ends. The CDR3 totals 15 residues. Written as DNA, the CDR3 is TGTGCCAGCAGGCCGAACAGGGTATTGAACACTGAAGCTTTCTTT. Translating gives CASRPNRVLNTEAFF.